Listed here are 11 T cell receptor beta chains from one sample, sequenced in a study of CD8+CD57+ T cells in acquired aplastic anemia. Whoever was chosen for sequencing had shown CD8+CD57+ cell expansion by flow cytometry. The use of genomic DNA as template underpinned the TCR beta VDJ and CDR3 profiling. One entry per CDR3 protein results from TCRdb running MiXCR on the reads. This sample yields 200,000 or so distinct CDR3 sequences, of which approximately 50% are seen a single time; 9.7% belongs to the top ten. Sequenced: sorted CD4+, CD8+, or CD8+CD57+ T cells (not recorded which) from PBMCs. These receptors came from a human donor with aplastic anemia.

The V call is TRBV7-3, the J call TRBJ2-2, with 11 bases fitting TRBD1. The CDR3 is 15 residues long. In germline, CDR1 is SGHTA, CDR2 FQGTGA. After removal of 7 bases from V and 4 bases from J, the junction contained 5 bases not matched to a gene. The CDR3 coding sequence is TGTGCCAGCATATCCGGGACAGGGGGCACCGGGGAGCTGTTTTTT. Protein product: CASISGTGGTGELFF.

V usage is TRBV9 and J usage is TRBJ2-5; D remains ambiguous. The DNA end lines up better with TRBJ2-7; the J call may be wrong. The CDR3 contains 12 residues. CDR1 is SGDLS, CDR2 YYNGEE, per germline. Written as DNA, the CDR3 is TGTGCCAGCAGCGGGAACTTTTACGAGCAGTACTTC. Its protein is CASSGNFYEQYF.

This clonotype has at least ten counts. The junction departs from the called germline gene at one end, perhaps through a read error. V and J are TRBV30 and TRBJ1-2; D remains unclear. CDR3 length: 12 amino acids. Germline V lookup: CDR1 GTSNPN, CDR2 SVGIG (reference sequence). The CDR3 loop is CAWSDFRARIHF. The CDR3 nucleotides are TGTGCCTGGAGTGATTTCCGGGCCCGGATACACTTC.

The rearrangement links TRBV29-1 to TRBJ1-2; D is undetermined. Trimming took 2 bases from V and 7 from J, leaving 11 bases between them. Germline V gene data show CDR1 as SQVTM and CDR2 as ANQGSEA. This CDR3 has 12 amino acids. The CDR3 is CSVETLPGGYTF. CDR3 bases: TGCAGCGTTGAAACCCTACCCGGTGGCTACACCTTC.

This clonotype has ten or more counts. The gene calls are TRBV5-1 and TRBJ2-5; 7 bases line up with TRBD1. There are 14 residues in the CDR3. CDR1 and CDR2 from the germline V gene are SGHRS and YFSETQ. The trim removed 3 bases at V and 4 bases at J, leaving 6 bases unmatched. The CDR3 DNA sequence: TGCGCCAGCAGCTCTACAGGGGCGGGAGAGACCCAGTACTTC. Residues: CASSSTGAGETQYF.

CDR3 sequence (DNA): TGTGCCAGCAGTGATCGAACTAGCAGAGCCTACGAGCAGTACTTC. Encoded protein: CASSDRTSRAYEQYF. This rearrangement joins TRBV2 to TRBJ2-7, with D perhaps TRBD2 (6 bases). V lost 3 bases, J lost 2 bases, and 14 bases lay in between. Germline assignment: CDR1 SNHLY and CDR2 FYNNEI. This CDR3 has 15 residues.

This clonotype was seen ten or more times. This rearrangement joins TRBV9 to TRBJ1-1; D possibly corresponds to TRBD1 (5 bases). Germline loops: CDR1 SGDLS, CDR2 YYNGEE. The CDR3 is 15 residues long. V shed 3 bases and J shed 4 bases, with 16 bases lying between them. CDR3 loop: CASSGGPGLSTEAFF. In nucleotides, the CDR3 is TGTGCCAGCAGCGGCGGCCCAGGGCTGAGCACTGAAGCTTTCTTT. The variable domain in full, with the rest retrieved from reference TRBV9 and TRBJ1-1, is DSGVTQTPKHLITATGQRVTLRCSPRSGDLSVYWYQQSLDQGLQFLIQYYNGEERAKGNILERFSAQQFPDLHSELNLSSLELGDSALYFCASSGGPGLSTEAFFGQGTRLTVV.

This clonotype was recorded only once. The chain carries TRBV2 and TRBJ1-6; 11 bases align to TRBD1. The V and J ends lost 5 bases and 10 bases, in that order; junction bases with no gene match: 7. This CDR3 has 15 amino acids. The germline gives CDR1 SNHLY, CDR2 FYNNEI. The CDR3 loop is CASSWTGGVGSPLHF. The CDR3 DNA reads TGTGCCAGCAGTTGGACAGGGGGCGTCGGGTCACCCCTCCACTTT.

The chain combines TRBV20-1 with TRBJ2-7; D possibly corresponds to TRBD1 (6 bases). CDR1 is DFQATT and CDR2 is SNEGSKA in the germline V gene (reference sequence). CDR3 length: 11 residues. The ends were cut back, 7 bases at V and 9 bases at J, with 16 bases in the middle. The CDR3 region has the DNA TGCAGTGTTACCCCCGGACAGAGGCAGTACTTC. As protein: CSVTPGQRQYF.

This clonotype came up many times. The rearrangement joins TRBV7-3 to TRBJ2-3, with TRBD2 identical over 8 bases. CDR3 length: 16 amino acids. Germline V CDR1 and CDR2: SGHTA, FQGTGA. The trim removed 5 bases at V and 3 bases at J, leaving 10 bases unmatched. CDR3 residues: CASSEQGSSGTDTQYF. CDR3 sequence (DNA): TGTGCCAGCAGCGAACAAGGCTCTAGCGGGACAGATACGCAGTATTTT. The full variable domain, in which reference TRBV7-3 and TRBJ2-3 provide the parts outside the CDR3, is GAGVSQTPSNKVTEKGKYVELRCDPISGHTALYWYRQSLGQGPEFLIYFQGTGAADDSGLPNDRFFAVRPEGSVSTLKIQRTERGDSAVYLCASSEQGSSGTDTQYFGPGTRLTVL.

The CDR3 spells CASSRGSTTNEKLFF. In DNA form, the CDR3 reads TGTGCCAGTAGTAGGGGGTCAACAACTAATGAAAAACTGTTTTTT. V usage is TRBV19 and J usage is TRBJ1-4; D is perhaps TRBD1 (5 bases). V shed 4 bases and J shed 0 bases, with 9 bases lying between them. Germline V lookup: CDR1 LNHDA, CDR2 SQIVND (reference sequence). The CDR3 sequence is 15 residues long.